This T cell receptor beta chain was identified in a study of shared clonotypes between healthy human individuals. Execution of the assay was at deep level. Template for every sorted-subset replicate PCR totaled approximately 0.2 ug DNA, about 30,000 T cell genomes. Original processing methods: There were no quality scores in the junction-only immunoSEQ sequences, so filtering differed. Clones were read by immunoSEQ multiplex PCR, and TCRdb kept only the in-frame ones, dropping some. From that table come the V and J calls and clone size; the DNA was used to work out D and trimming. The sample has 1.5 million to 2.5 million clones, over 85% seen once; the top ten hold 0.9% to 1.5%. V dropped 3 bases and J dropped 0; count of bases not matched to a gene: 6. Germline values: CDR1 SGDLS, CDR2 YYNGEE. CDR3 length: 15 amino acids. As defined, naive CD8 cells were CD45RO-negative and positively selected for CCR7, with terminally differentiated effector memory CD45RA+ cells excluded. The donors, healthy adults who were HIV-negative, had experienced no recent acute infections or vaccinations.

Sequencing was carried out using naive CD8+ T cells sorted from blood. The clonotype originates from a young man in good health. This chain links TRBV9 with TRBJ2-7; 7 bases are shared with TRBD2. CDR3: CASSGGPSGSYEQYF. The CDR3 bases are TGTGCCAGCAGCGGAGGGCCTAGCGGCTCCTACGAGCAGTACTTC.